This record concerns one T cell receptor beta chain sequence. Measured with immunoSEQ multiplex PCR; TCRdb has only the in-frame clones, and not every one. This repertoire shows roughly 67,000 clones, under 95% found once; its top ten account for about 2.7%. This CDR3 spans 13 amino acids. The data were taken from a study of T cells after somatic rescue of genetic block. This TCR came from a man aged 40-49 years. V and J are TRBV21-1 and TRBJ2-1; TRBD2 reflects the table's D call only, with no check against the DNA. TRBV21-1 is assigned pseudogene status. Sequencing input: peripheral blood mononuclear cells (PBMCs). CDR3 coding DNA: TGTGCCAGCAGCAGACGGACTAGCACAGAGCAGTTCTTC. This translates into CASSRRTSTEQFF.